This T cell receptor beta chain derives from a study of control samples from healthy donors and cancer patients. The method was immunoSEQ multiplex PCR; TCRdb's version includes in-frame clones alone and lacks a portion of them. This sample has about 70,000 clones, with less than 95% found just once. Sequencing used blood. The source of this sequence is a woman aged 30 to 39 in good health.

The CDR3 loop reads CASSQELTGVWDEQFF. In DNA form, the CDR3 reads TGTGCCAGCAGCCAAGAGTTGACAGGGGTTTGGGATGAGCAGTTCTTC. J is TRBJ2-1 and V is TRBV3-1 (or the pseudogene TRBV3-2); 8 bases are a match to TRBD1. V was clipped by 0 bases and J by 8 bases; unmatched bases: 9. Germline CDR1 is LGHDT and CDR2 is YNNKEL (reference sequence). The CDR3 totals 16 residues.